Listed here are 25 T cell receptor beta chains from one sample, sequenced in a study of shared clonotypes between healthy human individuals. In the naive CD8 group, cells lacked CD45RO and were positively selected for CCR7, so terminally differentiated effector memory CD45RA+ cells were left out. Libraries were prepared by immunoSEQ multiplex PCR; TCRdb keeps only in-frame clonotypes and omits some of them. The data show approximately 1.9 million clones, about 93% seen once. The sequenced sample consisted of naive CD8+ T cells from PBMCs. These receptors were collected from a young man in good health. Some clones in this sample may be carry-over from other donors' samples.

The count of this clone is one. The gene calls are TRBV6-5 and TRBJ2-3; perhaps TRBD1 as D (6 bases). There are 16 residues in the CDR3. CDR1 is MNHEY, CDR2 SVGAGI, per germline. Trimming took 4 bases from V and 1 from J, leaving 15 bases between them. CDR3 bases: TGTGCCAGCAGTTCCCCAGGACAGACAGGCACAGATACGCAGTATTTT. Protein: CASSSPGQTGTDTQYF.

The J gene is TRBJ2-7, the V gene TRBV27, with D perhaps TRBD1 (7 bases). V gave up 3 bases and J gave up 7 bases, with 16 bases separating them. Germline V gene sequence: CDR1 MNHEY, CDR2 SMNVEV (reference sequence). The CDR3 runs to 14 residues. The chain's CDR3 is CASSLAGGLAEQYF. The DNA for the CDR3 is TGTGCCAGCAGTTTGGCAGGGGGGTTAGCTGAGCAGTACTTC.

This chain joins TRBV2 and TRBJ2-7, with D unresolved. V lost 0 bases to trimming and J lost 7 bases, with 4 bases between them. Germline values: CDR1 SNHLY, CDR2 FYNNEI. The CDR3 runs to 11 residues. The CDR3 DNA sequence: TGTGCCAGCAGTGAAGCGCGGGAGCAGTACTTC. Protein sequence: CASSEAREQYF.

This chain links TRBV27 with TRBJ2-3, with D possibly matching TRBD1 (6 bases). CDR3 length equals 15 residues. V was shortened by 4 bases and J by 4 bases, with 15 bases between the two germline ends. Germline CDR1 and CDR2: MNHEY and SMNVEV (reference sequence). The CDR3 protein is CASSSLLSGADTQYF. CDR3 nucleotides: TGTGCCAGCAGTTCCCTCCTTTCAGGGGCAGATACGCAGTATTTT.

As to this clone: Other DNA sequences in this sample translate to the same CDR3. The rearrangement joins TRBV28 to TRBJ2-1; D might be TRBD1 or TRBD2, each matching 5 bases. V was shortened by 6 bases and J by 0 bases, with 12 bases between the two germline ends. Germline V gene sequence: CDR1 MDHEN, CDR2 SYDVKM. CDR3 length: 15 amino acids. DNA of the CDR3: TGTGCCAGCAGGCCGGGACCCCGCTCCTACAATGAGCAGTTCTTC. Amino acids: CASRPGPRSYNEQFF.

This chain uses TRBV18 with TRBJ2-5; D call uncertain. V was shortened by 0 bases and J by 5 bases, with 10 bases between the two germline ends. From germline, CDR1 is KGHSH and CDR2 LQKENI. This CDR3 has 14 amino acids. The CDR3 nucleotides are TGTGCCAGCTCACCACCTAGGGCGCAGGAGACCCAGTACTTC. Amino acid sequence: CASSPPRAQETQYF.

This clone was counted a single time. The rearrangement joins TRBV5-8 to TRBJ2-1, with a weak D call TRBD1 (6 bases). Looked up from germline, CDR1 is SGHTS and CDR2 is YDEGEE. The length of the CDR3 is 15 residues. V lost 0 bases to trimming and J lost 1 base, with 8 bases between them. This chain's CDR3 is CASSLGQGSYNEQFF. The CDR3 bases are TGTGCCAGCAGCTTGGGCCAGGGGTCCTACAATGAGCAGTTCTTC.

V is TRBV7-2 and J is TRBJ2-1, with 8 positions matching TRBD2. Trimming took 4 bases from V and 4 from J; bases not matched to a gene: 6. CDR3 length equals 15 residues. Germline-derived CDR1 and CDR2 are SGHTA and FQGNSA. CDR3 nucleotide sequence: TGTGCCAGCAGCTCCGGGACTAGAGGATACAATGAGCAGTTCTTC. This translates into CASSSGTRGYNEQFF.

The chain is built from TRBV28 and TRBJ2-7; 7 nucleotides line up with TRBD1. CDR1 is MDHEN and CDR2 is SYDVKM in the germline V gene. The CDR3 runs to 13 residues. The junction had 8 bases not matched to a gene; V was cut back by 9 bases and J by 3 bases. CDR3 bases: TGTGCCAGTTCAACAGGGGAACTCTACGAGCAGTACTTC. Translation: CASSTGELYEQYF. Supplemented by reference TRBV28 and TRBJ2-7, the full variable domain reads DVKVTQSSRYLVKRTGEKVFLECVQDMDHENMFWYRQDPGLGLRLIYFSYDVKMKEKGDIPEGYSVSREKKERFSLILESASTNQTSMYLCASSTGELYEQYFGPGTRLTVT.

V is TRBV6-1 and J is TRBJ2-7; TRBD1 matches at 7 bases. The CDR3 covers 15 residues. Germline-derived CDR1 and CDR2 are MNHNS and SASEGT. With 5 bases clipped from V and 4 bases from J, the junction kept 11 bases outside the gene matches. CDR3 bases: TGTGCCAGCAGTCTAACCGGGACAGTGATGTACGAGCAGTACTTC. Translation: CASSLTGTVMYEQYF.

This clone was detected once. The CDR3, as DNA: TGTGCCAGCAGCTCGGGACTAGCGGGGGCCTACAATGAGCAGTTCTTC. This translates into CASSSGLAGAYNEQFF. This chain uses TRBV5-6 with TRBJ2-1, with TRBD2 identical over 14 bases. Germline V gives CDR1 SGHDT, CDR2 YYEEEE. The J segment lost 2 bases and the V segment lost 3 bases, leaving 1 base of the junction unmatched. CDR3 length: 16 amino acids.

As concerns this clone: A read error may account for a junction end that differs from germline. V is TRBV29-1 and J is TRBJ2-7; possible D gene TRBD1, 6 bases. The CDR3 runs to 12 residues. Looked up from germline, CDR1 is SQVTM and CDR2 is ANQGSEA. CDR3 region: CSVEGTGYAQYF. The CDR3 DNA reads as TGCAGCGTTGAAGGAACAGGGTACGCGCAGTACTTC.

This clone appeared a single time. V usage is TRBV27 and J usage is TRBJ2-7; 7 bases fit TRBD2. The germline V gene has CDR1 MNHEY and CDR2 SMNVEV (reference sequence). The J segment lost 3 bases and the V segment lost 4 bases, leaving 12 bases of the junction unmatched. This CDR3 is built from 16 residues. CDR3 protein: CASSYARGGSNYEQYF. DNA of the CDR3: TGTGCCAGCAGTTACGCCCGGGGCGGGAGTAACTACGAGCAGTACTTC.

The CDR3 reads CASSLDFSGANVLTF. As DNA, the CDR3 is TGTGCCAGCAGCTTAGATTTCTCTGGGGCCAACGTCCTGACTTTC. The genes are TRBV7-9 and TRBJ2-6; D is unclear. The CDR3 length is 15 residues. The germline V gene has CDR1 SEHNR and CDR2 FQNEAQ (reference sequence). The V and J ends lost 1 base and 0 bases respectively, with 4 bases between them.

On this clone itself: Other DNA sequences of this sample code for an identical CDR3. This rearrangement joins TRBV13 to TRBJ2-7, with D possibly matching TRBD2 (5 bases). Germline V gene lookup returns CDR1 PRHDT and CDR2 FYEKMQ (reference sequence). Trimming took off 3 bases at V and 0 bases at J, with 6 bases between the two ends. The CDR3 loop spans 13 amino acids. The CDR3 protein is CASSFRGSYEQYF. The CDR3 DNA is TGTGCCAGCAGCTTCCGGGGCTCCTACGAGCAGTACTTC.

The sample holds a few counts of this clone. V is TRBV2 and J is TRBJ1-5; D perhaps matches TRBD1 (5 bases). The V gene's germline CDR1 is SNHLY and CDR2 FYNNEI. V dropped 8 bases and J dropped 6 bases, with 14 bases sitting between them. This CDR3 contains 13 residues. The CDR3 DNA follows: TGTGCCAGCGCAACAGGATCGGGTCAGCCCCAGCATTTT. Protein sequence: CASATGSGQPQHF.

The chain joins TRBV29-1 to TRBJ2-7, with TRBD1 as a possible D gene (6 bases). V dropped 6 bases and J dropped 4 bases, with 13 bases sitting between them. The length of the CDR3 is 12 residues. From germline, CDR1 is SQVTM and CDR2 ANQGSEA. CDR3 amino acids: CSVTAQGYEQYF. In DNA form, the CDR3 reads TGCAGCGTCACGGCACAGGGATACGAGCAGTACTTC.

This clone was counted a single time. J is TRBJ2-7 and V is TRBV9, with D tentatively TRBD2 (6 bases). The V gene lost 0 bases and the J gene lost 6 bases, with 13 bases spanning the gap. In germline, CDR1 is SGDLS, CDR2 YYNGEE. The CDR3 totals 14 residues. As DNA, the CDR3 is TGTGCCAGCAGCGTAGCCTTAGCGGACGGCGAGCAGTACTTC. Translating gives CASSVALADGEQYF.

The chain carries TRBV9 and TRBJ2-1; D is unclear. Germline CDR1 is SGDLS and CDR2 is YYNGEE. V gave up 3 bases and J gave up 4 bases, with 14 bases separating them. The CDR3 covers 15 residues. CDR3 DNA: TGTGCCAGCAGCGCCTCTAACGGCATTTACAATGAGCAGTTCTTC. This gives the protein CASSASNGIYNEQFF. The whole variable domain, filled in from reference TRBV9 and TRBJ2-1, reads DSGVTQTPKHLITATGQRVTLRCSPRSGDLSVYWYQQSLDQGLQFLIQYYNGEERAKGNILERFSAQQFPDLHSELNLSSLELGDSALYFCASSASNGIYNEQFFGPGTRLTVL.

The chain employs TRBV13 and TRBJ1-2; D ambiguous. In germline, CDR1 is PRHDT, CDR2 FYEKMQ (reference sequence). The CDR3 runs to 13 residues. The ends were cut back, 2 bases at V and 4 bases at J, with 8 bases in the middle. The CDR3 loop is CASSLPAGYGYTF. CDR3 coding DNA: TGTGCCAGCAGCTTACCTGCCGGCTATGGCTACACCTTC.

The rearrangement uses TRBV4-1 and TRBJ2-2, with 11 bases fitting TRBD2. Looked up from germline, CDR1 is MGHRA and CDR2 is YSYEKL. V trimming: 5 bases; J trimming: 6 bases; junction bases outside the gene matches: 5. The CDR3 is made up of 15 amino acids. The CDR3 loop reads CASSFRTSGPGELFF. In DNA form, the CDR3 reads TGCGCCAGCAGCTTCCGGACTAGCGGGCCCGGGGAGCTGTTTTTT.

This clone was picked up a small number of times. The CDR3 loop reads CAISGTEGTEAFF. CDR3 nucleotide sequence: TGTGCCATCAGCGGTACAGAAGGCACTGAAGCTTTCTTT. The chain links TRBV10-3 to TRBJ1-1; D is unresolved. The CDR3 runs 13 residues. Germline V CDR1 and CDR2: ENHRY, SYGVKD. Between the trimmed V and J ends, which lost 6 bases and 4 bases, there was a span of 12 bases.

This chain's CDR3 is CASNSDREETQYF. In DNA, the CDR3 is TGTGCCAGCAATTCAGACAGAGAAGAGACCCAGTACTTC. V usage is TRBV6-5 and J usage is TRBJ2-5, with D possibly matching TRBD1 (5 bases). V lost 7 bases and J lost 3, with 12 bases in between. This CDR3 comprises 13 residues. Germline V gene sequence: CDR1 MNHEY, CDR2 SVGAGI.

The V gene is TRBV9, the J gene TRBJ1-2; D not resolved. V was cut by 3 bases and J by 2 bases, with 14 bases left in between. Germline CDR1 SGDLS, CDR2 YYNGEE. The CDR3 is 15 amino acids. CDR3 sequence: CASSEGEDGNYGYTF. The CDR3 DNA reads as TGTGCCAGCAGCGAGGGCGAGGACGGGAACTATGGCTACACCTTC.

The chain joins TRBV27 to TRBJ1-2, with D possibly TRBD1 on 5 matching bases. This CDR3 is built from 13 residues. Trimming pared 8 bases from V and 4 bases from J, leaving 14 bases between. CDR1 is MNHEY and CDR2 is SMNVEV in the germline V gene (reference sequence). DNA for the CDR3: TGTGCCAGCTATGGAGGGGCGCCCTATGGCTACACCTTC. This encodes CASYGGAPYGYTF.